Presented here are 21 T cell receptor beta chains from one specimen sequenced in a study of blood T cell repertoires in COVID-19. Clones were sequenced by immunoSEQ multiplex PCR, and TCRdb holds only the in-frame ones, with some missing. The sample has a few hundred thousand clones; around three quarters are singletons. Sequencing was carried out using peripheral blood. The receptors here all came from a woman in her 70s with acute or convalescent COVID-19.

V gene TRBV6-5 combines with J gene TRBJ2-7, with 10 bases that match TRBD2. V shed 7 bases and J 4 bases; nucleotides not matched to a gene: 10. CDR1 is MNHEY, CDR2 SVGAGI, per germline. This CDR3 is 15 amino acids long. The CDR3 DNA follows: TGTGCCAGCACAGGGACCAGCGGGGGGGCGTACGAGCAGTACTTC. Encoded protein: CASTGTSGGAYEQYF.

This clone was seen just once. The CDR3 loop reads CASSRDSYYGYTF. In DNA form, the CDR3 reads TGTGCCAGCAGCCGGGACAGTTACTATGGCTACACCTTC. J is TRBJ1-2 and V is TRBV7-9; the match to TRBD1 covers 7 bases. The junction had 3 bases not matched to a gene; V was cut back by 5 bases and J by 3 bases. This CDR3 is built from 13 residues. The germline V gene encodes CDR1 SEHNR and CDR2 FQNEAQ (reference sequence).

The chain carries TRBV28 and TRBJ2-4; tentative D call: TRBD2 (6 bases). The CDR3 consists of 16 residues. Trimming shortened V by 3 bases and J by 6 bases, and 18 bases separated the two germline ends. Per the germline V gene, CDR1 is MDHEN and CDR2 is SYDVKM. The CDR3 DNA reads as TGTGCCAGCAGTTTTGGGGGGAGCTCTGTCCGAAACATTCAGTACTTC. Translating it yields CASSFGGSSVRNIQYF.

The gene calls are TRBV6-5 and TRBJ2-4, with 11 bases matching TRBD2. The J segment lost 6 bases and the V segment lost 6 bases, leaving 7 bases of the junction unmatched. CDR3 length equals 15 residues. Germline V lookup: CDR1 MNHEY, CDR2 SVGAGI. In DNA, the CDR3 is TGTGCCAGCAGCCGCGATAGCGGGGGGGGAAACATTCAGTACTTC. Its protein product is CASSRDSGGGNIQYF.

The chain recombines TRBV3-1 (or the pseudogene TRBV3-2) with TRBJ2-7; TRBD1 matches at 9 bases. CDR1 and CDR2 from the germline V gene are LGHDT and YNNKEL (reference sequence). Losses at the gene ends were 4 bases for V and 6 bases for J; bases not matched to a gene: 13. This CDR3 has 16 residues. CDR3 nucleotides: TGTGCCAGCAGCCCAAGCGGGACAGGGAGGTCTAGCGAGCAGTACTTC. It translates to CASSPSGTGRSSEQYF.

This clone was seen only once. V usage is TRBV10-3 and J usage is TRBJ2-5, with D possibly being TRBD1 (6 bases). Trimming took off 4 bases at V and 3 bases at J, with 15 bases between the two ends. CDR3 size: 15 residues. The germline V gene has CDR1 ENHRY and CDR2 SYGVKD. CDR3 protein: CAISASTGNEETQYF. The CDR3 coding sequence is TGTGCCATCAGTGCCTCAACAGGGAACGAAGAGACCCAGTACTTC.

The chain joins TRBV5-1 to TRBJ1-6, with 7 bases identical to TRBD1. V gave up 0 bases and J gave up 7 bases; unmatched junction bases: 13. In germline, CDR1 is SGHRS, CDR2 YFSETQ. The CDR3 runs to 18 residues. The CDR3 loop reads CASSLGYAGGYANSPLHF. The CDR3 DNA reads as TGCGCCAGCAGCTTGGGTTATGCAGGGGGTTACGCAAATTCACCCCTCCACTTT.

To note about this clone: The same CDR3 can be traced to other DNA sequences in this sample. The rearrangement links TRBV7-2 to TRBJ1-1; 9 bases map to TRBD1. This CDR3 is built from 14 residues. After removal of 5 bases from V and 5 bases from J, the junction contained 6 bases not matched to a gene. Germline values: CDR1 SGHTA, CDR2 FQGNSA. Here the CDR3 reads CASSLRQGGTEAFF. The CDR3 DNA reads TGTGCCAGCAGCCTAAGACAGGGGGGAACTGAAGCTTTCTTT.

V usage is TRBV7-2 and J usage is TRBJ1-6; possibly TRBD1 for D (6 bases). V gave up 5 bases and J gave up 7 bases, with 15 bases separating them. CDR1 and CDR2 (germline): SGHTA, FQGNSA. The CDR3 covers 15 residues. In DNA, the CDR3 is TGTGCCAGCAGCCTACAACAGGGTCGAAATTCACCCCTCCACTTT. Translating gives CASSLQQGRNSPLHF.

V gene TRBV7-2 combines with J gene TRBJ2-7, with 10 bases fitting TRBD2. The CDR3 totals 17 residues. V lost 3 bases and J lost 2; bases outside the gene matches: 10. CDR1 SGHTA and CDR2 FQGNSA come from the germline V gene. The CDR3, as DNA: TGTGCCAGCAGCTTGTGGACTAGCGGAGCGGTTACCTACGAGCAGTACTTC. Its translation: CASSLWTSGAVTYEQYF. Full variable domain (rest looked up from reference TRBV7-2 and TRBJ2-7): GAGVSQSPSNKVTEKGKDVELRCDPISGHTALYWYRQSLGQGLEFLIYFQGNSAPDKSGLPSDRFSAERTGGSVSTLTIQRTQQEDSAVYLCASSLWTSGAVTYEQYFGPGTRLTVT.

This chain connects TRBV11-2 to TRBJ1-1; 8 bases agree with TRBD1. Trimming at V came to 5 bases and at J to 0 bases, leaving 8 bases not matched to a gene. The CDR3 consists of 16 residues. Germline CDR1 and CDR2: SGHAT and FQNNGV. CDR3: CASSDDRGRLNTEAFF. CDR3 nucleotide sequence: TGTGCCAGCAGCGACGACAGGGGTAGATTGAACACTGAAGCTTTCTTT.

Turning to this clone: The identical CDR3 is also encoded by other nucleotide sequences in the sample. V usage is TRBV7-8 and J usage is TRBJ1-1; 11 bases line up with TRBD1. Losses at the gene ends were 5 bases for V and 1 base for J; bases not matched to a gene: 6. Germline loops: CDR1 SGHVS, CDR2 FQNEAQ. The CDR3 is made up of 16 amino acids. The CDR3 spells CASSLRDRGSNTEAFF. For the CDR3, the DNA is TGTGCCAGCAGCCTCCGGGACAGGGGGTCGAACACTGAAGCTTTCTTT. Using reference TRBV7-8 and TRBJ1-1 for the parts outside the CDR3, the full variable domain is GAGVSQSPRYKVAKRGQDVALRCDPISGHVSLFWYQQALGQGPEFLTYFQNEAQLDKSGLPSDRFFAERPEGSVSTLKIQRTQQEDSAVYLCASSLRDRGSNTEAFFGQGTRLTVV.

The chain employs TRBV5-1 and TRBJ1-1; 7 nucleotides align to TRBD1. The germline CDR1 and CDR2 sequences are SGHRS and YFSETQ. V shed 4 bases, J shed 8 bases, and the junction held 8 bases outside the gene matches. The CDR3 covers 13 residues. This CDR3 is CASSGTGAGEAFF. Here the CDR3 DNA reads TGCGCCAGCAGCGGAACAGGGGCGGGGGAAGCTTTCTTT.

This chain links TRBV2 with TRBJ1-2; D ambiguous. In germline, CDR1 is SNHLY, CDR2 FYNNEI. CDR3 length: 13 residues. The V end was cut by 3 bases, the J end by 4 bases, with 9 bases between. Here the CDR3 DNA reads TGTGCCAGCAGTGACGGGGAGGGCTATGGCTACACCTTC. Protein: CASSDGEGYGYTF.

The chain's CDR3 is CASSSIRGTGRPSTDTQYF. CDR3 in DNA: TGTGCCAGCAGCTCAATACGCGGGACAGGCCGACCTAGCACAGATACGCAGTATTTT. V gene TRBV7-9 combines with J gene TRBJ2-3; 8 bases are a match to TRBD1. The junction had 15 bases not matched to a gene; V was cut back by 4 bases and J by 0 bases. This CDR3 is 19 amino acids long. The V gene's germline CDR1 is SEHNR and CDR2 FQNEAQ (reference sequence).

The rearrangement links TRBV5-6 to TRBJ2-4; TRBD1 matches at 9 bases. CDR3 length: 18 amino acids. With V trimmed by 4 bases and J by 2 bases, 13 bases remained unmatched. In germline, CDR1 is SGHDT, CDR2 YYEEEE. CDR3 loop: CASSPGTGNVPTKNIQYF. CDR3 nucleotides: TGTGCCAGCAGCCCCGGGACAGGGAACGTACCAACCAAAAACATTCAGTACTTC.

The CDR3 sequence: CASSLVWGFNEKLFF. The CDR3 DNA sequence: TGTGCCAGCAGCTTAGTTTGGGGCTTTAATGAAAAACTGTTTTTT. This chain joins TRBV7-2 and TRBJ1-4; possible D gene TRBD1, 5 bases. The germline V gene has CDR1 SGHTA and CDR2 FQGNSA. The CDR3 is 15 residues long. The V end lost 1 base, the J end lost 4 bases, and 10 bases lay between the germline ends. The full variable domain, its missing parts supplied by reference TRBV7-2 and TRBJ1-4, is GAGVSQSPSNKVTEKGKDVELRCDPISGHTALYWYRQSLGQGLEFLIYFQGNSAPDKSGLPSDRFSAERTGGSVSTLTIQRTQQEDSAVYLCASSLVWGFNEKLFFGSGTQLSVL.

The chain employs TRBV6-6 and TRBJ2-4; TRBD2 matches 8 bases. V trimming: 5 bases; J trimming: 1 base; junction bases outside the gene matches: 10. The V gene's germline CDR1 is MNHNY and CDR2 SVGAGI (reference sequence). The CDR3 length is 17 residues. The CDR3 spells CASSQTGGLSAKNIQYF. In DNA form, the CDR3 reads TGTGCCAGCAGTCAGACGGGGGGGCTGTCGGCCAAAAACATTCAGTACTTC.

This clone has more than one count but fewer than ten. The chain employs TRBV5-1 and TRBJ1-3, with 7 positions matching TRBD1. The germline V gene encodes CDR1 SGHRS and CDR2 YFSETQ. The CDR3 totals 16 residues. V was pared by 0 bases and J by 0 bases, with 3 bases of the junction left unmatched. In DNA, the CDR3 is TGCGCCAGCAGCTTGGAGGGGGCTAACTCTGGAAACACCATATATTTT. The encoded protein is CASSLEGANSGNTIYF.

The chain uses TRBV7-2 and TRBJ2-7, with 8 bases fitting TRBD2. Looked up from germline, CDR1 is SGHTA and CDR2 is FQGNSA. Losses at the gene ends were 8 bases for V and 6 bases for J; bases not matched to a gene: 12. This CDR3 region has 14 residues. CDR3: CASSRRGGNSEQYF. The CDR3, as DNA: TGTGCCAGCTCCCGGCGCGGGGGGAATAGCGAGCAGTACTTC.

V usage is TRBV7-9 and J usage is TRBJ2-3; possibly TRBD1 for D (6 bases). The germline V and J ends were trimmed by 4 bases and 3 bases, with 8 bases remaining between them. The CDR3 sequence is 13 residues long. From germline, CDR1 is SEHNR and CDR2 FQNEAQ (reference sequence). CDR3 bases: TGTGCCAGCAGCTGGACAGTTACAGATACGCAGTATTTT. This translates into CASSWTVTDTQYF.